The 15 T cell receptor beta chains reported below all come from one sample, sequenced in a study of CD8 T cells in Susac syndrome. Random hexamers served to reverse transcribe about 0.45 to 1 ug RNA. TCRdb redid the calling of the immunoSEQ multiplex PCR reads with MiXCR, one entry per CDR3 protein. The sample has around 130,000 distinct CDR3 sequences; about 96% are singletons. The sequencing sample was made of CD4+ T cells from PBMCs. The receptors were sampled from a human donor in good health.

This rearrangement joins TRBV6-2 or TRBV6-3 to TRBJ1-1, with D uncertain. V lost 5 bases, J lost 3 bases, and 13 bases lay in between. Germline CDR1 and CDR2: MNHEY and SVGEGT. This CDR3 comprises 14 residues. The CDR3 bases are TGTGCCAGCAGTCTTACCACAGACTACACTGAAGCTTTCTTT. Protein product: CASSLTTDYTEAFF.

The chain joins TRBV20-1 to TRBJ2-5; D not resolved. Trimming pared 5 bases from V and 4 bases from J, leaving 11 bases between. Germline lookup yields CDR1 DFQATT and CDR2 SNEGSKA (reference sequence). This CDR3 has 12 amino acids. CDR3 nucleotide sequence: TGCAGTGCTCATAAGGGCGCAGAGACCCAGTACTTC. Translation: CSAHKGAETQYF.

CDR3 loop: CASSWDRSYEQYF. The CDR3 nucleotides read TGTGCCAGCAGCTGGGACAGATCCTACGAGCAGTACTTC. The V and J genes are TRBV28 and TRBJ2-7, with 7 bases that match TRBD1. V trimming: 6 bases; J trimming: 1 base; junction bases outside the gene matches: 3. CDR3 length equals 13 residues. Germline CDR1 is MDHEN and CDR2 is SYDVKM.

The gene calls are TRBV7-2 and TRBJ2-4, with D unclear. The CDR3 length is 12 residues. V gave up 1 base and J gave up 7 bases, with 5 bases separating them. Germline V lookup: CDR1 SGHTA, CDR2 FQGNSA. CDR3 coding DNA: TGTGCCAGCAGCTTAGGCCGGAACATTCAGTACTTC. Protein product: CASSLGRNIQYF.

V is TRBV3-1 and J is TRBJ2-1; 8 positions agree with TRBD2. Germline V CDR1 and CDR2: LGHDT, YNNKEL (reference sequence). The CDR3 extends over 15 amino acids. V trimming: 6 bases; J trimming: 1 base; junction bases outside the gene matches: 5. In nucleotides, the CDR3 is TGTGCCAGCAGGTTGAGACTAGCGTCCTACAATGAGCAGTTCTTC. It translates to CASRLRLASYNEQFF.

The genes are TRBV9 and TRBJ1-2, with 7 bases aligning to TRBD1. The CDR3 is made up of 18 amino acids. Germline CDR1 is SGDLS and CDR2 is YYNGEE. V shed 3 bases, J shed 8 bases, and the junction held 22 bases outside the gene matches. CDR3 nucleotides: TGTGCCAGCAGCGATGATTCCGGCAGGGGGATCCCCCTCGGCGGCTACACCTTC. Its translation: CASSDDSGRGIPLGGYTF. Variable domain in full (rest from reference TRBV9 and TRBJ1-2): DSGVTQTPKHLITATGQRVTLRCSPRSGDLSVYWYQQSLDQGLQFLIQYYNGEERAKGNILERFSAQQFPDLHSELNLSSLELGDSALYFCASSDDSGRGIPLGGYTFGSGTRLTVV.

V and J are TRBV29-1 and TRBJ2-3; a weak D match, TRBD1 (5 bases). V was shortened by 5 bases and J by 2 bases, with 14 bases between the two germline ends. Germline CDR1 SQVTM, CDR2 ANQGSEA. This CDR3 comprises 14 residues. The CDR3 loop is CSVKIRGFTDTQYF. CDR3 coding DNA: TGCAGCGTTAAAATAAGGGGCTTCACAGATACGCAGTATTTT.

The V and J genes are TRBV3-1 and TRBJ2-4; D may be TRBD2 (5 bases). The CDR3 covers 12 residues. The V gene's germline CDR1 is LGHDT and CDR2 YNNKEL (reference sequence). V was clipped by 5 bases and J by 7 bases, with 9 bases between them. The DNA for the CDR3 is TGTGCCAGCAGCGCGGGCGCCAACATTCAGTACTTC. Protein: CASSAGANIQYF. Drawing the rest from reference TRBV3-1 and TRBJ2-4, the complete variable domain is DTAVSQTPKYLVTQMGNDKSIKCEQNLGHDTMYWYKQDSKKFLKIMFSYNNKELIINETVPNRFSPKSPDKAHLNLHINSLELGDSAVYFCASSAGANIQYFGAGTRLSVL.

This clonotype occurred once. This chain uses TRBV29-1 with TRBJ2-3, with 12 positions matching TRBD2. The CDR3 is 15 amino acids. Germline loops: CDR1 SQVTM, CDR2 ANQGSEA. With V trimmed by 6 bases and J by 5 bases, 9 bases remained unmatched. DNA of the CDR3: TGCAGCGTCATTCTAGCGGGAGGGCCGGGAGATACGCAGTATTTT. The encoded protein is CSVILAGGPGDTQYF.

This chain joins TRBV3-1 and TRBJ1-1; 7 bases agree with TRBD1. CDR3 length: 14 residues. The germline gives CDR1 LGHDT, CDR2 YNNKEL (reference sequence). With V trimmed by 6 bases and J by 1 base, 5 bases remained unmatched. CDR3 coding DNA: TGTGCCAGCAGACCGACAGGGCGGAACACTGAAGCTTTCTTT. It translates to CASRPTGRNTEAFF. Supplemented by reference TRBV3-1 and TRBJ1-1, the full variable domain reads DTAVSQTPKYLVTQMGNDKSIKCEQNLGHDTMYWYKQDSKKFLKIMFSYNNKELIINETVPNRFSPKSPDKAHLNLHINSLELGDSAVYFCASRPTGRNTEAFFGQGTRLTVV.

This chain links TRBV2 with TRBJ2-7; no clear D. The germline V and J ends were trimmed by 4 bases and 3 bases, with 1 base remaining between them. The CDR3 extends over 10 amino acids. CDR1 and CDR2 (germline): SNHLY, FYNNEI. In nucleotides, the CDR3 is TGTGCCAGCAGTGGCTACGAGCAGTACTTC. Residues: CASSGYEQYF.

The V and J genes are TRBV6-4 and TRBJ2-5; a weak D match, TRBD2 (6 bases). The V gene lost 9 bases and the J gene lost 1 base, with 24 bases spanning the gap. Germline CDR1 is MRHNA and CDR2 is SNTAGT. CDR3 size: 17 residues. DNA of the CDR3: TGTGCCAGTCCCCGGACGTGGCGGGACGAACCCCAAGAGACCCAGTACTTC. This encodes CASPRTWRDEPQETQYF.

J is TRBJ2-6 and V is TRBV12-3 or TRBV12-4, with D unclear. Trimming removed 6 bases from V and 0 bases from J, with 6 bases in between. The CDR3 contains 14 residues. This CDR3 is CASREISGANVLTF. The CDR3 DNA is TGTGCCAGCAGGGAGATCTCTGGGGCCAACGTCCTGACTTTC.

V usage is TRBV5-1 and J usage is TRBJ2-5; D could derive from TRBD1 or TRBD2 (6 bases each). V lost 4 bases and J 5 bases, leaving 12 bases between the germline ends. Germline CDR1 is SGHRS and CDR2 is YFSETQ. The length of the CDR3 is 13 residues. The CDR3 DNA reads TGCGCCAGCAGCAAGGGGGGTCGGGAGACCCAGTACTTC. Residues: CASSKGGRETQYF.

The chain employs TRBV28 and TRBJ2-1; D unresolved. Per germline, CDR1 MDHEN and CDR2 SYDVKM. The CDR3 consists of 11 residues. V lost 6 bases and J lost 9, with 9 bases in between. CDR3 DNA sequence: TGTGCCAGCAGCCGCACTTTTGAGCAGTTCTTC. Translated: CASSRTFEQFF.